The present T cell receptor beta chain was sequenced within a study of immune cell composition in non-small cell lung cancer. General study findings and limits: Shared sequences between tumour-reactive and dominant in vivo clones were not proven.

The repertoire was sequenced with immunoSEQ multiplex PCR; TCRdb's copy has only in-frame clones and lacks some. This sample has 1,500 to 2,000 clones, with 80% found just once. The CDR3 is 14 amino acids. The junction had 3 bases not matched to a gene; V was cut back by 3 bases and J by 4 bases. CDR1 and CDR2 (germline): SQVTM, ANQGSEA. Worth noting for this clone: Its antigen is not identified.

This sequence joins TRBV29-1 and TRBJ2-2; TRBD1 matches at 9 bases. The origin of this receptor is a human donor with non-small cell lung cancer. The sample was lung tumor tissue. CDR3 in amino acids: CSVESDRGTGELFF. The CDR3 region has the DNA TGCAGCGTTGAGTCGGACAGGGGCACCGGGGAGCTGTTTTTT.